Below, 23 T cell receptor beta chains from the same sample are listed, as sequenced in a study of cytomegalovirus exposure and HLA in healthy donors. Primers: 60 Vbeta forward and 13 Jbeta reverse. Clones were sequenced by immunoSEQ multiplex PCR, and TCRdb holds only the in-frame ones, with some missing. The repertoire holds some 150,000 clones, with around 75% as singletons. The sequencing input was PBMCs. Every receptor here comes from a woman aged 25 to 39 in good health and CMV-seronegative.

The chain carries TRBV19 and TRBJ2-1; 10 nucleotides line up with TRBD2. Trimming removed 5 bases from V and 6 bases from J; junction bases left unmatched: 13. The CDR3 runs to 17 residues. The germline CDR1 and CDR2 sequences are LNHDA and SQIVND (reference sequence). CDR3 residues: CASSSFTAGGPGNEQFF. In DNA form, the CDR3 reads TGTGCCAGTAGTTCCTTCACAGCGGGGGGGCCAGGCAATGAGCAGTTCTTC.

This clone showed up just a few times. V gene TRBV7-2 combines with J gene TRBJ1-2; no firm D call. V was pared by 4 bases and J by 3 bases, with 12 bases between. There are 14 residues in the CDR3. The germline CDR1 and CDR2 sequences are SGHTA and FQGNSA. The CDR3: CASSSRFYDYGYTF. The CDR3 DNA reads TGTGCCAGCAGCTCCAGGTTCTACGACTATGGCTACACCTTC.

In its sample, this clone was seen once. The gene calls are TRBV10-3 and TRBJ1-2, with 7 bases that match TRBD1. The CDR3 runs 15 residues. With 3 bases clipped from V and 2 bases from J, the junction kept 6 bases outside the gene matches. From germline, CDR1 is ENHRY and CDR2 SYGVKD. Here the CDR3 reads CAISEVGQQNYGYTF. DNA of the CDR3: TGTGCCATCAGTGAAGTGGGACAGCAAAACTATGGCTACACCTTC.

This chain links TRBV10-3 with TRBJ2-3; 11 nucleotides agree with TRBD2. Germline V gene lookup returns CDR1 ENHRY and CDR2 SYGVKD. Trimming at V came to 3 bases and at J to 1 base, leaving 3 bases not matched to a gene. This CDR3 spans 16 amino acids. CDR3 protein: CAISDGLAGGTDTQYF. CDR3 coding DNA: TGTGCCATCAGTGACGGACTAGCGGGTGGCACAGATACGCAGTATTTT.

CDR3 coding DNA: TGTGCCAGTCGTCGGGAGGGCCAAGATACGCAGTATTTT. Translated, it gives CASRREGQDTQYF. The chain employs TRBV19 and TRBJ2-3; 8 bases align to TRBD2. CDR1 LNHDA and CDR2 SQIVND come from the germline V gene (reference sequence). The CDR3 spans 13 residues. J was trimmed by 5 bases and V by 8 bases; bases with no gene match: 6.

The chain links TRBV10-1 to TRBJ1-6, with TRBD1 matching 11 bases. Germline CDR1 and CDR2: WNHNN and SYGVQD (reference sequence). This CDR3 spans 13 amino acids. The J segment lost 17 bases and the V segment lost 1 base, leaving 4 bases of the junction unmatched. The CDR3, as DNA: TGCGCCAGCAGTGAGTGGACAGGGGGCCGCATCCACTTT. Translating gives CASSEWTGGRIHF.

The chain joins TRBV7-9 to TRBJ1-2; possible D gene TRBD1, 5 bases. This CDR3 is 17 amino acids long. Trimming removed 3 bases from V and 2 bases from J, with 19 bases in between. Germline V lookup: CDR1 SEHNR, CDR2 FQNEAQ (reference sequence). The CDR3 nucleotides read TGTGCCAGCAGCTTTTCAGGCCAGGGATTAAGGAACTATGGCTACACCTTC. Its translation: CASSFSGQGLRNYGYTF. Full variable domain (missing parts from reference TRBV7-9 and TRBJ1-2): DTGVSQNPRHKITKRGQNVTFRCDPISEHNRLYWYRQTLGQGPEFLTYFQNEAQLEKSRLLSDRFSAERPKGSFSTLEIQRTEQGDSAMYLCASSFSGQGLRNYGYTFGSGTRLTVV.

This clone has more than one count but fewer than ten. V usage is TRBV15 and J usage is TRBJ2-6, with 11 positions matching TRBD1. Germline V gene lookup returns CDR1 LNHNV and CDR2 YYDKDF (reference sequence). This CDR3 has 16 amino acids. Trimming at V came to 6 bases and at J to 4 bases, leaving 5 bases not matched to a gene. CDR3 sequence (DNA): TGTGCCACCAGTAGGACAGGGGGCACGGGGGCCAACGTCCTGACTTTC. It encodes CATSRTGGTGANVLTF.

The chain couples TRBV4-2 to TRBJ2-6, with unresolved D. V lost 0 bases to trimming and J lost 0 bases, with 15 bases between them. From germline, CDR1 is LGHNA and CDR2 YNFKEQ. The CDR3 runs 19 residues. CDR3: CASSQEEWQASSGANVLTF. In DNA, the CDR3 is TGTGCCAGCAGCCAAGAAGAGTGGCAGGCCAGCTCTGGGGCCAACGTCCTGACTTTC.

The chain carries TRBV30 and TRBJ2-7; 9 bases fit TRBD1. This CDR3 spans 13 amino acids. CDR1 GTSNPN and CDR2 SVGIG come from the germline V gene (reference sequence). Unmatched junction bases numbered 2, after V lost 5 bases and J lost 0 bases. DNA for the CDR3: TGTGCCTGGGGGACAGGGAGCTCCTACGAGCAGTACTTC. Translating it yields CAWGTGSSYEQYF. Based on the CDR3 plus reference TRBV30 and TRBJ2-7, the full variable domain is SQTIHQWPATLVQPVGSPLSLECTVEGTSNPNLYWYRQAAGRGLQLLFYSVGIGQISSEVPQNLSASRPQDRQFILSSKKLLLSDSGFYLCAWGTGSSYEQYFGPGTRLTVT.

The rearrangement uses TRBV5-4 and TRBJ1-1; D is uncertain. CDR3 length equals 13 residues. Germline CDR1 is SGHNT and CDR2 is YYREEE (reference sequence). The V end was cut by 4 bases, the J end by 3 bases, with 10 bases between. The chain's CDR3 is CASSGSTDTEAFF. The CDR3 DNA is TGTGCCAGCAGCGGGAGTACGGACACTGAAGCTTTCTTT.

V usage is TRBV5-1 and J usage is TRBJ1-1, with D tentatively TRBD1 (6 bases). Trimming took 4 bases from V and 4 from J, leaving 17 bases between them. The CDR3 spans 15 residues. The germline gives CDR1 SGHRS, CDR2 YFSETQ. CDR3 region: CASSPDGGAATEAFF. The DNA of the CDR3 is TGCGCCAGCAGCCCCGACGGGGGGGCGGCCACTGAAGCTTTCTTT. The whole variable domain, filled in from reference TRBV5-1 and TRBJ1-1, reads KAGVTQTPRYLIKTRGQQVTLSCSPISGHRSVSWYQQTPGQGLQFLFEYFSETQRNKGNFPGRFSGRQFSNSRSEMNVSTLELGDSALYLCASSPDGGAATEAFFGQGTRLTVV.

The genes are TRBV2 and TRBJ2-5; D may be TRBD2 (5 bases). Trimming took off 3 bases at V and 4 bases at J, with 15 bases between the two ends. CDR1 SNHLY and CDR2 FYNNEI come from the germline V gene. The CDR3 contains 15 residues. CDR3 sequence reads: CASSEVWGEAETQYF. CDR3 sequence (DNA): TGTGCCAGCAGTGAGGTTTGGGGAGAGGCAGAGACCCAGTACTTC.

This clone appeared once. The CDR3 protein is CAKSTGTYNSPLHF. CDR3 DNA: TGTGCCAAGTCGACAGGGACCTATAATTCACCCCTCCACTTT. The chain recombines TRBV2 with TRBJ1-6, with TRBD1 matching over 7 bases. Germline V gives CDR1 SNHLY, CDR2 FYNNEI. The junction had 5 bases not matched to a gene; V was cut back by 10 bases and J by 2 bases. The CDR3 has 14 residues.

This clone was counted a single time. The chain links TRBV28 to TRBJ1-4; 7 bases are shared with TRBD1. The CDR3 extends over 15 amino acids. V was pared by 2 bases and J by 7 bases, with 7 bases of the junction left unmatched. CDR1 is MDHEN, CDR2 SYDVKM, per germline. The DNA for the CDR3 is TGTGCCAGCAGTTTAAGCATGACAGGGATTGAAAAACTGTTTTTT. Translated: CASSLSMTGIEKLFF.

Notes on this clone: The same CDR3 arises from other DNA sequences in this sample as well. This sequence joins TRBV30 and TRBJ2-7; maybe TRBD1 (6 bases). This CDR3 is built from 13 residues. V lost 3 bases and J 3 bases, leaving 12 bases between the germline ends. CDR1 GTSNPN and CDR2 SVGIG come from the germline V gene (reference sequence). The CDR3 protein is CAWSTGNNYEQYF. The CDR3 coding sequence is TGTGCCTGGAGCACAGGGAACAACTACGAGCAGTACTTC. The variable domain in full, with the rest retrieved from reference TRBV30 and TRBJ2-7, is SQTIHQWPATLVQPVGSPLSLECTVEGTSNPNLYWYRQAAGRGLQLLFYSVGIGQISSEVPQNLSASRPQDRQFILSSKKLLLSDSGFYLCAWSTGNNYEQYFGPGTRLTVT.

This clone showed up just once. The chain carries TRBV5-4 and TRBJ2-1, with 12 nucleotides matching TRBD1. CDR3 length: 15 residues. Germline V gene lookup returns CDR1 SGHNT and CDR2 YYREEE (reference sequence). V lost 0 bases and J lost 10; bases outside the gene matches: 5. CDR3 sequence (DNA): TGTGCCAGCAGCTTGGGGGGACAGGGGGCAAGCGAGCAGTTCTTC. It specifies CASSLGGQGASEQFF.

The rearrangement uses TRBV30 and TRBJ1-4; tentatively, D is TRBD1 (5 bases). The CDR3 length is 20 residues. The V end lost 0 bases, the J end lost 6 bases, and 29 bases lay between the germline ends. CDR1 and CDR2 from the germline V gene are GTSNPN and SVGIG (reference sequence). CDR3 region: CAWSVRTLNYYQGRYEKLFF. The CDR3 DNA reads as TGTGCCTGGAGTGTACGAACCCTAAATTACTATCAGGGCCGTTATGAAAAACTGTTTTTT.

This chain uses TRBV13 with TRBJ2-7; 8 bases align to TRBD2. The CDR3 length is 15 residues. With 5 bases clipped from V and 8 bases from J, the junction kept 14 bases outside the gene matches. Per germline, CDR1 PRHDT and CDR2 FYEKMQ (reference sequence). CDR3 in amino acids: CASSERSGGPFKQYF. The DNA for the CDR3 is TGTGCCAGCAGCGAAAGGAGCGGGGGCCCATTCAAGCAGTACTTC.

This chain connects TRBV5-5 to TRBJ1-3; D remains unclear. Trimming took off 0 bases at V and 9 bases at J, with 28 bases between the two ends. Germline V gene data show CDR1 as SGHKS and CDR2 as YYEKEE (reference sequence). This CDR3 has 19 residues. CDR3 coding DNA: TGTGCCAGCAGCTTGGCCGTCCTATCAGCGTGGCCAACCCCCCGCACCATATATTTT. Its translation: CASSLAVLSAWPTPRTIYF. The full variable domain, with the rest looked up from reference TRBV5-5 and TRBJ1-3, is DAGVTQSPTHLIKTRGQQVTLRCSPISGHKSVSWYQQVLGQGPQFIFQYYEKEERGRGNFPDRFSARQFPNYSSELNVNALLLGDSALYLCASSLAVLSAWPTPRTIYFGEGSWLTVV.

The CDR3 spells CASSLAGGTDTQYF. The CDR3 nucleotides are TGTGCCAGCAGCTTAGCGGGGGGCACAGATACGCAGTATTTT. V and J are TRBV11-2 and TRBJ2-3; a possible D gene is TRBD2 (6 bases). The CDR3 sequence is 14 residues long. V lost 1 base and J lost 1, with 6 bases in between. Germline V gives CDR1 SGHAT, CDR2 FQNNGV.

V and J are TRBV27 and TRBJ2-7; 8 bases map to TRBD1. Germline lookup yields CDR1 MNHEY and CDR2 SMNVEV (reference sequence). Trimming took 5 bases from V and 2 from J; bases not matched to a gene: 5. CDR3 size: 14 residues. The CDR3 loop reads CASSDRDRPYEQYF. The DNA of the CDR3 is TGTGCCAGCAGTGACCGGGACAGGCCCTACGAGCAGTACTTC.

The chain couples TRBV7-2 to TRBJ2-5; perhaps TRBD2 as D (6 bases). The ends were cut back, 5 bases at V and 4 bases at J, with 17 bases in the middle. Germline V gene lookup returns CDR1 SGHTA and CDR2 FQGNSA. This CDR3 comprises 15 residues. The CDR3 loop is CASSTPSEGRETQYF. The CDR3 DNA sequence: TGTGCCAGCAGCACCCCTAGCGAAGGTAGAGAGACCCAGTACTTC.